This paragraph reports one T cell receptor beta chain. This CDR3 spans 14 amino acids. The trim removed 5 bases at V and 12 bases at J, leaving 17 bases unmatched. Germline V lookup: CDR1 DFQATT, CDR2 SNEGSKA (reference sequence). This record belongs to a study of patients and donors after allogeneic stem cell transplantation. TCRdb re-called the RT-PCR reads through MiXCR, storing one row per CDR3 protein. The repertoire holds around 31,000 distinct CDR3 sequences, 6.8% seen once, with around a third in the top ten. The V and J genes are TRBV20-1 and TRBJ2-7, with 9 nucleotides matching TRBD2. The sequencing input was blood, either unsorted or a sorted T cell fraction (not recorded which). This TCR was recovered from a human donor who was either an allogeneic HSCT recipient or a stem cell or donor lymphocyte infusion donor (not recorded which). It is not recorded whose cells these are; they may come from a transplant donor. CDR3 nucleotides: TGCAGTGCTCCAGGAATGTTAGCGGGAGCTCAGATGTACTTC. It is translated as CSAPGMLAGAQMYF.